These 21 T cell receptor beta chains came from one sample sequenced in a study of T cell changes during pregnancy in multiple sclerosis. Method: immunoSEQ multiplex PCR; TCRdb's copy keeps in-frame clones and lacks some. The sample contains about 92,000 clones, about 94% of which appear only once. This material consisted of peripheral blood, taken in the third trimester of pregnancy. All receptors derive from a female donor with multiple sclerosis, enrolled in a pregnancy study.

The CDR3 DNA sequence: TGTGCCAGCAGCTTAGGGACTAGCGGGAGGGCCCCTAGCACAGATACGCAGTATTTT. Translated, it gives CASSLGTSGRAPSTDTQYF. This sequence joins TRBV9 and TRBJ2-3; 16 nucleotides line up with TRBD2. Germline trimming cut 4 bases from V and 0 bases from J; bases unmatched to any gene: 8. The CDR3 sequence is 19 residues long. Germline-derived CDR1 and CDR2 are SGDLS and YYNGEE.

This clone appeared a few times. The gene calls are TRBV28 and TRBJ2-1; 9 bases match TRBD1. Unmatched junction bases numbered 7, after V lost 7 bases and J lost 0 bases. Germline V lookup: CDR1 MDHEN, CDR2 SYDVKM. The CDR3 contains 16 residues. CDR3 nucleotides: TGTGCCAGCATCACAGGGGGCACCAGCTCCTACAATGAGCAGTTCTTC. The encoded protein is CASITGGTSSYNEQFF.

This rearrangement joins TRBV21-1 to TRBJ2-6; TRBD2, the D gene given by the table, was not confirmed from the DNA. TRBV21-1 is given as a pseudogene. This CDR3 is built from 18 residues. The CDR3, as DNA: TGTGCCAGCAGCCTGCGGAAGCACCGCCACTCTGGGGCCAACGTCCTGACTTTC. It specifies CASSLRKHRHSGANVLTF.

The CDR3 nucleotides read TGTGCCAGCAGCTTAGGGCTAGCGGGAGATGACAGGGAGCTGTTTTTT. The encoded protein is CASSLGLAGDDRELFF. This chain uses TRBV11-2 with TRBJ2-2, with TRBD2 matching over 10 bases. The CDR3 runs to 16 residues. The germline CDR1 and CDR2 sequences are SGHAT and FQNNGV. J lost 9 bases, V lost 1 base, and 8 bases had no gene match.

The chain links TRBV18 to TRBJ1-1, with TRBD1 as a possible D gene (5 bases). The length of the CDR3 is 12 residues. Trimming took off 3 bases at V and 8 bases at J, with 10 bases between the two ends. Germline V CDR1 and CDR2: KGHSH, LQKENI. The CDR3 spells CASSPVTAEAFF. The CDR3 coding sequence is TGTGCCAGCTCACCGGTGACAGCAGAAGCTTTCTTT. Combining the CDR3 with reference TRBV18 and TRBJ1-1 gives the whole variable domain NAGVMQNPRHLVRRRGQEARLRCSPMKGHSHVYWYRQLPEEGLKFMVYLQKENIIDESGMPKERFSAEFPKEGPSILRIQQVVRGDSAAYFCASSPVTAEAFFGQGTRLTVV.

The CDR3 region has the DNA TGTGCCAGCAGACAGTCCATCACCGGGGAGCTGTTTTTT. The encoded protein is CASRQSITGELFF. The J gene is TRBJ2-2, the V gene TRBV6-1; D call uncertain. The germline gives CDR1 MNHNS, CDR2 SASEGT. V lost 6 bases and J lost 4, with 9 bases in between. This CDR3 region has 13 residues.

The gene calls are TRBV11-1 and TRBJ2-1; a possible D gene is TRBD2 (7 bases). V gave up 7 bases and J gave up 12 bases, with 19 bases separating them. The CDR3 is made up of 13 amino acids. CDR1 and CDR2 from the germline V gene are SGHAT and FQDESV (reference sequence). The CDR3: CASNPGGGGGQFF. CDR3 nucleotide sequence: TGTGCCAGCAACCCGGGGGGCGGGGGCGGGCAGTTCTTC.

The J gene is TRBJ1-1, the V gene TRBV4-1; 7 positions match TRBD1. The CDR3 spans 16 residues. V lost 1 base and J lost 6; bases outside the gene matches: 11. Germline loops: CDR1 MGHRA, CDR2 YSYEKL. CDR3 DNA sequence: TGCGCCAGCAGCCAAGCAGGTCGACAGGGTCAAGCTGAAGCTTTCTTT. This translates into CASSQAGRQGQAEAFF.

The rearrangement joins TRBV9 to TRBJ2-5; 7 positions match TRBD1. After removal of 4 bases from V and 2 bases from J, the junction contained 2 bases not matched to a gene. In germline, CDR1 is SGDLS, CDR2 YYNGEE. This CDR3 region has 13 residues. The CDR3 loop reads CASSPGQQETQYF. The CDR3 nucleotides are TGTGCCAGCAGCCCGGGACAGCAAGAGACCCAGTACTTC.

The chain uses TRBV5-1 and TRBJ2-5, with unresolved D. Trimming took 1 base from V and 1 from J, leaving 11 bases between them. Germline assignment: CDR1 SGHRS and CDR2 YFSETQ. There are 15 residues in the CDR3. CDR3 nucleotides: TGCGCCAGCAGCTTGAGTATGAAAGCCCAAGAGACCCAGTACTTC. Encoded protein: CASSLSMKAQETQYF.

Only one count was recorded for this clone. The chain has TRBV6-5 and TRBJ2-2, with 9 bases lining up with TRBD1. V lost 2 bases and J lost 6; bases outside the gene matches: 4. CDR1 and CDR2 (germline): MNHEY, SVGAGI. The CDR3 covers 15 residues. The CDR3 DNA follows: TGTGCCAGCAGTTACCTACAGGGGGCACCCGGGGAGCTGTTTTTT. Its translation is CASSYLQGAPGELFF.

The chain couples TRBV5-4 to TRBJ2-3; 15 nucleotides align to TRBD2. Germline lookup yields CDR1 SGHNT and CDR2 YYREEE (reference sequence). Trimming at V came to 7 bases and at J to 0 bases, leaving 12 bases not matched to a gene. The CDR3 is 19 residues long. CDR3 nucleotide sequence: TGTGCCAGCCTTAGGACTAGCGGGAGGGCCCCAGCTAGCACAGATACGCAGTATTTT. Amino acids: CASLRTSGRAPASTDTQYF.

The chain employs TRBV5-1 and TRBJ2-2; a weak D match, TRBD2 (5 bases). CDR3 size: 17 residues. Per the germline V gene, CDR1 is SGHRS and CDR2 is YFSETQ. Trimming took off 3 bases at V and 1 base at J, with 16 bases between the two ends. The CDR3: CASSSGLVRGNTGELFF. The CDR3 nucleotides are TGCGCCAGCAGCTCCGGACTCGTCCGAGGGAACACCGGGGAGCTGTTTTTT.

This clone was counted a single time. The rearrangement joins TRBV19 to TRBJ1-1; TRBD1 might be the D (6 bases). CDR3 length: 14 amino acids. Germline V gene sequence: CDR1 LNHDA, CDR2 SQIVND (reference sequence). Trimming shortened V by 6 bases and J by 5 bases, and 16 bases separated the two germline ends. The CDR3, as DNA: TGTGCCAGTAGCTTTCAGGGGCGGGGGACTGAAGCTTTCTTT. This gives the protein CASSFQGRGTEAFF.

The chain employs TRBV14 and TRBJ1-2; D remains ambiguous. Deletions cut 0 bases from V and 4 bases from J, with 9 bases between. This CDR3 has 14 residues. The germline V gene has CDR1 SGHDN and CDR2 FVKESK. CDR3 amino acids: CASSQDRSTYGYTF. CDR3 nucleotide sequence: TGTGCCAGCAGCCAAGATCGGTCTACCTATGGCTACACCTTC.

The chain employs TRBV2 and TRBJ2-3, with D tentatively TRBD1 (6 bases). This CDR3 has 13 amino acids. Trimming stripped 5 bases from V and 6 bases from J, with 12 bases between. Looked up from germline, CDR1 is SNHLY and CDR2 is FYNNEI. In nucleotides, the CDR3 is TGTGCCAGCAGTCAAACAGGGCCCGATACGCAGTATTTT. This codes for CASSQTGPDTQYF.

This chain joins TRBV7-2 and TRBJ1-1; D possibly corresponds to TRBD1 (5 bases). The CDR3 runs to 17 residues. Germline V lookup: CDR1 SGHTA, CDR2 FQGNSA. V was trimmed by 5 bases and J by 0 bases, leaving 19 bases between them. CDR3 residues: CASSKFQGAKMNTEAFF. CDR3 nucleotide sequence: TGTGCCAGCAGCAAATTCCAGGGTGCGAAAATGAACACTGAAGCTTTCTTT.

This clone was recorded a few times. The chain has TRBV7-8 and TRBJ2-2; D is possibly TRBD2 (5 bases). CDR1 is SGHVS, CDR2 FQNEAQ, per germline. The CDR3 sequence is 12 residues long. Trimming took off 5 bases at V and 6 bases at J, with 7 bases between the two ends. CDR3 nucleotide sequence: TGTGCCAGCAGCCGGGGTCCCGGGGAGCTGTTTTTT. Translating gives CASSRGPGELFF.

The chain couples TRBV27 to TRBJ1-5, with TRBD1 matching 7 bases. The CDR3 loop spans 14 amino acids. Germline CDR1 reads MNHEY; CDR2 reads SMNVEV (reference sequence). V lost 6 bases to trimming and J lost 4 bases; unmatched junction nucleotides: 6. The CDR3: CASSRGTANQPQHF. The CDR3, as DNA: TGTGCCAGCAGCCGGGGGACAGCTAATCAGCCCCAGCATTTT.

The chain has TRBV28 and TRBJ1-3; maybe TRBD1 (6 bases). CDR1 and CDR2 (germline): MDHEN, SYDVKM. This CDR3 has 15 residues. V gave up 5 bases and J gave up 1 base, with 12 bases separating them. The CDR3 loop is CASSPTGISGNTIYF. In nucleotides, the CDR3 is TGTGCCAGCAGTCCCACAGGGATTTCTGGAAACACCATATATTTT.

V and J are TRBV28 and TRBJ1-5; TRBD1 matches at 8 bases. Germline V lookup: CDR1 MDHEN, CDR2 SYDVKM. Germline trimming cut 4 bases from V and 2 bases from J; bases unmatched to any gene: 7. The CDR3 extends over 16 amino acids. As DNA, the CDR3 is TGTGCCAGCAGTTCCCCGACAGGGGCAGGCAATCAGCCCCAGCATTTT. Protein sequence: CASSSPTGAGNQPQHF.